Following are 25 T cell receptor beta chains from one sample sequenced in a study of human CD8 memory T cell subsets. Construction of TCR beta libraries was accomplished by means of UMI-labeled 5' RACE. Each CDR3 protein gets one entry after TCRdb re-called the 5' RACE reads with MiXCR. Found here are about 7,900 distinct CDR3 sequences, under 4% of them singletons; the top ten hold 35% to 40%. Sequencing used CD8+ T cells from PBMCs. The receptors here all came from a human donor in good health.

This clonotype occurred many times. V is TRBV5-5 and J is TRBJ1-1, with a tentative D call TRBD1 (5 bases). Trimming pared 0 bases from V and 4 bases from J, leaving 10 bases between. CDR3 length equals 14 residues. The germline V gene encodes CDR1 SGHKS and CDR2 YYEKEE (reference sequence). The CDR3 DNA sequence: TGTGCCAGCAGCTTGGTCCAGGGCGGCACTGAAGCTTTCTTT. Amino acid sequence: CASSLVQGGTEAFF.

This clonotype was counted between two and nine times. The rearrangement links TRBV10-3 to TRBJ2-3; the match to TRBD2 covers 9 bases. CDR3 size: 15 residues. Losses at the gene ends were 6 bases for V and 2 bases for J; bases not matched to a gene: 6. Germline values: CDR1 ENHRY, CDR2 SYGVKD. CDR3 sequence: CAISAGTSITDTQYF. As DNA, the CDR3 is TGTGCCATCAGCGCCGGGACTAGCATCACAGATACGCAGTATTTT.

In its sample, this clonotype was seen many times. The gene calls are TRBV28 and TRBJ1-4; possible D gene TRBD1, 5 bases. CDR3 length: 16 amino acids. Deletions cut 7 bases from V and 2 bases from J, with 17 bases between. Germline V gene data show CDR1 as MDHEN and CDR2 as SYDVKM. DNA of the CDR3: TGTGCCAGCAACCAAGTCGGGGCACGGACTAATGAAAAACTGTTTTTT. It encodes CASNQVGARTNEKLFF. Filled out from reference TRBV28 and TRBJ1-4, the complete variable domain reads DVKVTQSSRYLVKRTGEKVFLECVQDMDHENMFWYRQDPGLGLRLIYFSYDVKMKEKGDIPEGYSVSREKKERFSLILESASTNQTSMYLCASNQVGARTNEKLFFGSGTQLSVL.

The chain has TRBV3-1 and TRBJ2-4; the D gene is possibly TRBD2 (5 bases). The CDR3 is 14 amino acids. CDR1 and CDR2 from the germline V gene are LGHDT and YNNKEL (reference sequence). With 4 bases removed from V and 7 bases from J, the gap between germline ends came to 14 bases. DNA of the CDR3: TGTGCCAGCAGCCCAGCGGCGGGTTTGAACATTCAGTACTTC. It is translated as CASSPAAGLNIQYF. The variable domain in full, completed from reference TRBV3-1 and TRBJ2-4, reads DTAVSQTPKYLVTQMGNDKSIKCEQNLGHDTMYWYKQDSKKFLKIMFSYNNKELIINETVPNRFSPKSPDKAHLNLHINSLELGDSAVYFCASSPAAGLNIQYFGAGTRLSVL.

A few counts support this clonotype. V and J are TRBV18 and TRBJ2-3, with TRBD2 identical over 8 bases. The CDR3 extends over 16 amino acids. Unmatched junction bases numbered 7, after V lost 1 base and J lost 4 bases. From germline, CDR1 is KGHSH and CDR2 LQKENI. DNA of the CDR3: TGTGCCAGCTCACCACAAGCGGGAGAGAGGCCAGATACGCAGTATTTT. Residues: CASSPQAGERPDTQYF.

Many counts were recorded for this clonotype. This chain links TRBV7-3 with TRBJ2-2, with 8 positions matching TRBD1. Germline CDR1 reads SGHTA; CDR2 reads FQGTGA. There are 14 residues in the CDR3. V was pared by 4 bases and J by 6 bases, with 4 bases of the junction left unmatched. The CDR3 here is CASSSGQGAGELFF. In DNA, the CDR3 is TGTGCCAGCAGCTCTGGACAGGGAGCCGGGGAGCTGTTTTTT.

This clonotype was seen many times. This sequence joins TRBV27 and TRBJ2-3; D call uncertain. The germline V gene has CDR1 MNHEY and CDR2 SMNVEV (reference sequence). Trimming took off 4 bases at V and 3 bases at J, with 5 bases between the two ends. The CDR3 runs 12 residues. The CDR3 here is CASSSITDTQYF. In DNA form, the CDR3 reads TGTGCCAGCAGTTCCATTACAGATACGCAGTATTTT.

The table lists this clonotype with many counts. The rearrangement links TRBV4-3 to TRBJ2-7; 7 bases match TRBD1. J was trimmed by 0 bases and V by 0 bases; bases with no gene match: 5. The CDR3 contains 16 residues. CDR1 and CDR2 (germline): LGHNA, YSLEER. This CDR3 is CASSQDEGAGSYEQYF. In nucleotides, the CDR3 is TGCGCCAGCAGCCAAGACGAGGGGGCGGGCTCCTACGAGCAGTACTTC.

In this sample, this clonotype turned up many times. This chain links TRBV7-2 with TRBJ1-2; 10 bases are shared with TRBD1. V lost 4 bases, J lost 2 bases, and 10 bases stayed unmatched. The CDR3 covers 17 residues. The germline CDR1 and CDR2 sequences are SGHTA and FQGNSA. CDR3 sequence reads: CASSSTGTGEFNYGYTF. The CDR3 coding sequence is TGTGCCAGCAGCTCTACCGGGACAGGGGAATTCAACTATGGCTACACCTTC. Drawing the rest from reference TRBV7-2 and TRBJ1-2, the complete variable domain is GAGVSQSPSNKVTEKGKDVELRCDPISGHTALYWYRQSLGQGLEFLIYFQGNSAPDKSGLPSDRFSAERTGGSVSTLTIQRTQQEDSAVYLCASSSTGTGEFNYGYTFGSGTRLTVV.

This clonotype came up many times. This chain joins TRBV20-1 and TRBJ2-5; 12 positions agree with TRBD2. Per the germline V gene, CDR1 is DFQATT and CDR2 is SNEGSKA (reference sequence). After removal of 0 bases from V and 2 bases from J, the junction contained 10 bases not matched to a gene. The CDR3 has 18 residues. DNA for the CDR3: TGCAGTGCTAGAGATTTGGCTGCTAGCGGGAGGGGGCAAGAGACCCAGTACTTC. The encoded protein is CSARDLAASGRGQETQYF.

This chain links TRBV5-4 with TRBJ2-7; D possibly corresponds to TRBD1 (6 bases). Germline-derived CDR1 and CDR2 are SGHNT and YYREEE (reference sequence). V shed 1 base and J shed 6 bases, with 14 bases lying between them. There are 14 residues in the CDR3. CDR3 DNA: TGTGCCAGCAGCTTGTCGGGACAACCTTCCGAGCAGTACTTC. The encoded protein is CASSLSGQPSEQYF.

This clonotype was seen repeatedly, ten times or more. The chain links TRBV15 to TRBJ2-4; TRBD1 aligns across 7 bases. Germline lookup yields CDR1 LNHNV and CDR2 YYDKDF (reference sequence). The CDR3 is made up of 16 amino acids. V lost 8 bases to trimming and J lost 1 base; unmatched junction nucleotides: 11. Here the CDR3 DNA reads TGTGCCACCCGGCAGGGGGTGATTGGGGCCAAAAACATTCAGTACTTC. Translation: CATRQGVIGAKNIQYF. Using reference TRBV15 and TRBJ2-4 for the parts outside the CDR3, the full variable domain is DAMVIQNPRYQVTQFGKPVTLSCSQTLNHNVMYWYQQKSSQAPKLLFHYYDKDFNNEADTPDNFQSRRPNTSFCFLDIRSPGLGDTAMYLCATRQGVIGAKNIQYFGAGTRLSVL.

V usage is TRBV7-6 and J usage is TRBJ2-7, with D perhaps matching TRBD1 or TRBD2 (5 bases each). V was shortened by 1 base and J by 6 bases, with 13 bases between the two germline ends. The CDR3 spans 14 residues. CDR1 and CDR2 from the germline V gene are SGHVS and FNYEAQ. The CDR3 sequence is CASSLENERGEQYF. The CDR3 DNA reads as TGTGCCAGCAGCTTAGAGAATGAGAGGGGCGAGCAGTACTTC.

This clonotype was counted many times. V and J are TRBV7-2 and TRBJ2-7, with D uncertain. Looked up from germline, CDR1 is SGHTA and CDR2 is FQGNSA. The CDR3 loop spans 13 amino acids. Trimming pared 2 bases from V and 3 bases from J, leaving 8 bases between. This CDR3 reads CASSLKGYYEQYF. Here the CDR3 DNA reads TGTGCCAGCAGCTTAAAGGGATACTACGAGCAGTACTTC.

This clonotype was recorded many times. This chain links TRBV5-6 with TRBJ1-2; tentative D call: TRBD1 (6 bases). This CDR3 is built from 14 residues. V shed 3 bases and J shed 8 bases, with 17 bases lying between them. Germline CDR1 is SGHDT and CDR2 is YYEEEE. In nucleotides, the CDR3 is TGTGCCAGCAGCTCCGAACCACCTGGGGGCGGCTACACCTTC. Residues: CASSSEPPGGGYTF.

This clonotype appeared many times. This rearrangement joins TRBV7-9 to TRBJ2-5, with D perhaps matching TRBD1 (7 bases). The CDR3 totals 15 residues. Germline V gene data show CDR1 as SEHNR and CDR2 as FQNEAQ (reference sequence). The V end lost 2 bases, the J end lost 3 bases, and 13 bases lay between the germline ends. CDR3 protein: CASSLKEGAKETQYF. The CDR3 DNA is TGTGCCAGCAGCTTAAAGGAGGGGGCTAAAGAGACCCAGTACTTC.

This clonotype was seen a handful of times. The V and J genes are TRBV5-1 and TRBJ2-7; maybe TRBD1 (6 bases). Trimming removed 5 bases from V and 0 bases from J, with 15 bases in between. The CDR3 has 15 amino acids. Germline V CDR1 and CDR2: SGHRS, YFSETQ. The CDR3, as DNA: TGCGCCAGCAGTGGGGCCAGGGGAAACTCCTACGAGCAGTACTTC. Translated, it gives CASSGARGNSYEQYF. Full variable domain (remainder filled in from reference TRBV5-1 and TRBJ2-7): KAGVTQTPRYLIKTRGQQVTLSCSPISGHRSVSWYQQTPGQGLQFLFEYFSETQRNKGNFPGRFSGRQFSNSRSEMNVSTLELGDSALYLCASSGARGNSYEQYFGPGTRLTVT.

This clonotype has ten or more counts. This chain connects TRBV9 to TRBJ2-1; D possibly matches TRBD1 or TRBD2 (5 bases each). Per germline, CDR1 SGDLS and CDR2 YYNGEE. The ends were cut back, 3 bases at V and 7 bases at J, with 20 bases in the middle. This CDR3 is built from 16 residues. CDR3 DNA sequence: TGTGCCAGCAGCGCCCCGCCGGGATCAGGGAAGAATGAGCAGTTCTTC. It translates to CASSAPPGSGKNEQFF.

This clonotype was picked up many times. The rearrangement joins TRBV7-6 to TRBJ2-1; no reliable D call. Germline-derived CDR1 and CDR2 are SGHVS and FNYEAQ. The CDR3 has 12 residues. Deletions cut 2 bases from V and 5 bases from J, with 4 bases between. In DNA, the CDR3 is TGTGCCAGCAGCTTAATGAACAATGAGCAGTTCTTC. Its protein product is CASSLMNNEQFF.

At least ten counts were recorded for this clonotype. This chain connects TRBV6-1 to TRBJ2-4, with D perhaps TRBD1 (6 bases). The CDR3 contains 16 residues. V was clipped by 0 bases and J by 0 bases, with 9 bases between them. Germline V gene sequence: CDR1 MNHNS, CDR2 SASEGT. The CDR3: CASSEAAGEAKNIQYF. In DNA form, the CDR3 reads TGTGCCAGCAGTGAAGCGGCAGGGGAAGCCAAAAACATTCAGTACTTC.

This clonotype was seen ten or more times. The V gene is TRBV20-1, the J gene TRBJ2-5; D is unresolved. Per the germline V gene, CDR1 is DFQATT and CDR2 is SNEGSKA (reference sequence). This CDR3 comprises 13 residues. V lost 1 base, J lost 5 bases, and 11 bases lay in between. CDR3 loop: CSARGPTWETQYF. The CDR3, as DNA: TGCAGTGCTAGAGGTCCGACTTGGGAGACCCAGTACTTC.

This clonotype is termed medium-sized. The rearrangement joins TRBV6-4 to TRBJ2-2; D is perhaps TRBD2 (5 bases). The V and J ends lost 0 bases and 5 bases respectively, with 7 bases between them. Germline CDR1 is MRHNA and CDR2 is SNTAGT. This CDR3 is 14 amino acids long. The chain's CDR3 is CASSDSGETGELFF. The CDR3 DNA follows: TGTGCCAGCAGTGACTCCGGGGAGACCGGGGAGCTGTTTTTT.

This clonotype came up many times. This sequence joins TRBV7-9 and TRBJ2-4, with a tentative D call TRBD1 (6 bases). V lost 5 bases, J lost 0 bases, and 20 bases lay in between. Germline V gives CDR1 SEHNR, CDR2 FQNEAQ (reference sequence). The CDR3 length is 18 residues. DNA of the CDR3: TGTGCCAGCAGCATAAGTGGCCTGACAGGTCTAGCCAAAAACATTCAGTACTTC. Its protein product is CASSISGLTGLAKNIQYF.

This clonotype was seen repeatedly, ten times or more. V is TRBV15 and J is TRBJ2-5; D gene unclear. The CDR3 has 14 amino acids. The germline V and J ends were trimmed by 5 bases and 1 base, with 11 bases remaining between them. In germline, CDR1 is LNHNV, CDR2 YYDKDF (reference sequence). CDR3 bases: TGTGCCACCAGCCGTGACAAGTTCCAAGAGACCCAGTACTTC. Its translation: CATSRDKFQETQYF.

This clonotype has just a few counts. The chain carries TRBV19 and TRBJ2-7; 7 positions match TRBD1. V dropped 9 bases and J dropped 8; count of bases not matched to a gene: 10. The CDR3 is 12 amino acids. CDR1 and CDR2 (germline): LNHDA, SQIVND (reference sequence). The DNA of the CDR3 is TGTGCCAGGCCGGAACAGGGGCCGAAGCAGTACTTC. This translates into CARPEQGPKQYF.